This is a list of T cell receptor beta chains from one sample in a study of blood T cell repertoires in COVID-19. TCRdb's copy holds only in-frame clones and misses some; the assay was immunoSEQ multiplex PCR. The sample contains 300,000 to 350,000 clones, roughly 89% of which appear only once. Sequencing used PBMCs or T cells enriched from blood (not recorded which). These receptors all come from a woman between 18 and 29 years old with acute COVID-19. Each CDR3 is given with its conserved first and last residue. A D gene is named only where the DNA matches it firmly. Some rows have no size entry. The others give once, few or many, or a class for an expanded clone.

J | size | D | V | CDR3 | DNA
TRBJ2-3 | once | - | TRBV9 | CASSVGLVDGKQYF | TGTGCCAGCAGCGTAGGGCTAGTTGACGGGAAGCAGTATTTT
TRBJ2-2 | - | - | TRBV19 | CASSPLAANTGELFF | TGTGCCAGTAGTCCCCTAGCTGCGAACACCGGGGAGCTGTTTTTT
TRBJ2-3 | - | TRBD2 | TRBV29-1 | CSVGGLAGRTDTQYF | TGCAGCGTCGGGGGACTAGCGGGACGCACAGATACGCAGTATTTT
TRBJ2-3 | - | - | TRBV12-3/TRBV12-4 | CASSHTDTQYF | TGTGCCAGCAGTCATACAGATACGCAGTATTTT
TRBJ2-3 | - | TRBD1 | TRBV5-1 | CASSLARDSLVRDTQYF | TGCGCCAGCAGCTTGGCCCGGGACAGCCTCGTCAGGGATACGCAGTATTTT
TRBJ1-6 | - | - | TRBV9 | CASSAGRADSYNSPLHF | TGTGCCAGCAGCGCAGGCAGGGCCGACTCCTATAATTCACCCCTCCACTTT
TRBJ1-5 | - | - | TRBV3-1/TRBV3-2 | CASSQRGHSNQPQHF | TGTGCCAGCAGCCAGCGAGGCCATAGCAATCAGCCCCAGCATTTT
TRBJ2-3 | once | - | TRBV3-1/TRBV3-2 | CASSQEGADSYTDTQYF | TGTGCCAGCAGCCAAGAGGGGGCGGACAGCTACACAGATACGCAGTATTTT
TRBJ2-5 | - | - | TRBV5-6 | CASSSQETQYF | TGTGCCAGCAGCTCGCAAGAGACCCAGTACTTC
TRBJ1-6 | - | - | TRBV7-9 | CASSLPTGSGSPLHF | TGTGCCAGCAGCTTGCCTACAGGGAGTGGGTCACCCCTCCACTTT
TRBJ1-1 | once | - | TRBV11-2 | CASSLNQMNTEAFF | TGTGCCAGCAGCTTAAATCAGATGAACACTGAAGCTTTCTTT
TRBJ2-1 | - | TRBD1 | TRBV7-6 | CASSLTGGKLNEQFF | TGTGCCAGCAGCTTGACAGGGGGTAAACTCAATGAGCAGTTCTTC
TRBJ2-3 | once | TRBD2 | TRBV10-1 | CASSDSGRKGDTQYF | TGCGCCAGCAGTGACAGCGGGAGGAAGGGAGATACGCAGTATTTT
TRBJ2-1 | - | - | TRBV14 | CASSQTSRISYNEQFF | TGTGCCAGCAGCCAAACCAGTCGAATCTCCTACAATGAGCAGTTCTTC
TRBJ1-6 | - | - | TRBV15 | CATSGGANSYNSPLHF | TGTGCCACCAGCGGGGGCGCGAACTCCTATAATTCACCCCTCCACTTT
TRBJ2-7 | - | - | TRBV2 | CASSEVNGNREGWSYEQYF | TGTGCCAGCAGCGAAGTGAATGGTAACAGGGAGGGATGGAGCTACGAGCAGTACTTC
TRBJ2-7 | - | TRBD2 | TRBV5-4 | CASSPGLAGVFAEQYF | TGTGCCAGCAGCCCAGGACTAGCGGGAGTCTTCGCCGAGCAGTACTTC
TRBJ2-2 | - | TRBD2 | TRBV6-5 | CASSYGLAGGTGELFF | TGTGCCAGCAGTTACGGGCTAGCGGGGGGCACCGGGGAGCTGTTTTTT
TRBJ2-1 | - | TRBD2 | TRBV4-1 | CASSQGEGLAGGEQFF | TGCGCCAGCAGCCAAGGTGAAGGACTAGCGGGAGGGGAGCAGTTCTTC
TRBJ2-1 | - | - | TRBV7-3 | CASSLWGDEQFF | TGTGCCAGCAGCTTATGGGGGGATGAGCAGTTCTTC
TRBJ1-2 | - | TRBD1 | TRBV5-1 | CASTQSGTATYGYTF | TGCGCCAGCACGCAGTCCGGGACAGCCACCTATGGCTACACCTTC
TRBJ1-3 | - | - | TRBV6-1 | CASSEGHSGNTIYF | TGTGCCAGCAGTGAGGGACACTCTGGAAACACCATATATTTT